This T cell receptor beta chain was captured in a study of blood T cell repertoires in COVID-19. About the research overall: The samples span acute and convalescent COVID-19 from the United States, Italy and Spain. PBMCs, B-cell-depleted T cells, or T cells were the source of the cDNA or gDNA that made up the material.

In the original workflow: Amplification of reference gene primers was used by the study to estimate nucleated cell counts. The protocol was immunoSEQ multiplex PCR, while the TCRdb copy is restricted to in-frame clones and leaves out a portion. That table supplies the V and J calls and clone size; D and trimming were determined from the DNA. The sample includes 60,000 or so clones, about 82% of them seen just once. CDR3 size: 14 residues. CDR1 SEHNR and CDR2 FQNEAQ come from the germline V gene (reference sequence). J gave up 2 bases and V 5 bases, and 1 base lay outside the gene matches. The source of this sequence is a human donor in a cohort sampled during active COVID-19. The chain is built from TRBV7-9 and TRBJ1-5, with 9 bases lining up with TRBD1. What was sequenced was peripheral blood. The CDR3 nucleotides read TGTGCCAGCAGCCGGACAGGGGGCAATCAGCCCCAGCATTTT. Its translation: CASSRTGGNQPQHF.